This T cell receptor beta chain was captured by sequencing in a study of cytomegalovirus exposure and HLA in healthy donors. Study-level findings and limits: Owing to their indistinguishability, certain V segments, notably TRBV6-2 and TRBV6-3, were excluded. In a later analysis, HLA-C alleles had the fewest associated TCRs, DRB1 alleles the most. An analysis was carried out at a later point. It showed that HLA-associated TCR beta chains were more clonally expanded than equally common non-associated chains.

About this clone itself: Antigen: not known.

Germline V CDR1 and CDR2: LGHNA, YSLEER. The CDR3 runs 15 residues. J gave up 5 bases and V 6 bases, and 12 bases lay outside the gene matches. The PCR contained 60 Vbeta and 13 Jbeta primers. Here immunoSEQ multiplex PCR was the method, and the copy in TCRdb shows in-frame clones only, minus some. The sample shows 85,000 to 130,000 clones, 70% to 75% of them seen only once. The donors, nominally healthy at sampling, likely had unrecorded immune exposures. Sample: PBMCs. This clonotype was obtained from a female donor in good health and CMV-seronegative. The rearrangement uses TRBV4-3 and TRBJ2-5, with 7 bases matching TRBD2. CDR3 in DNA: TGCGCCAGCAGTCGGGAGCAGGGAGGGCCGGAGACCCAGTACTTC. Encoded protein: CASSREQGGPETQYF.